These T cell receptor beta chains were read from a single sample in a study of blood T cell repertoires in COVID-19. The table came from immunoSEQ multiplex PCR; TCRdb's copy has only in-frame clones and leaves some out. Of some 150,000 clones listed, approximately 86% are singletons. The sample taken for sequencing was peripheral blood. The source of these receptors is a woman aged 55 to 70 with active or convalescent COVID-19. CDR3s include the opening cysteine and the closing phenylalanine or tryptophan. The D gene is left open where the match is weak. Clone size is not always given. Where it is, it says once, few, many or a class for expanded clones.

size,D,V,J,DNA,CDR3
.,TRBD2,TRBV19,TRBJ2-1,TGTGCCAGTAGCGCCGGACTAGCGGCCCACAATGAGCAGTTCTTC,CASSAGLAAHNEQFF
.,.,TRBV3-1/TRBV3-2,TRBJ2-7,TGTGCCAGCAGCCAAGCCCGCCCTAGTGTCGACGAGCAGTACTTC,CASSQARPSVDEQYF
.,.,TRBV5-8,TRBJ1-4,TGTGCCAGCAGCAGCGGACAGCTTAATGAAAAACTGTTTTTT,CASSSGQLNEKLFF
.,.,TRBV6-6,TRBJ1-1,TGTGCCAGCAGTTACCAGGGAAACACTGAAGCTTTCTTT,CASSYQGNTEAFF
.,TRBD1,TRBV5-6,TRBJ1-2,TGTGCCAGCAGCCCCGCAAGGACAGGGATGGCCCCTGAGACCTTC,CASSPARTGMAPETF
.,.,TRBV28,TRBJ1-1,TGTGCCAGCAGTTTATCGTATGAAGCTTTCTTT,CASSLSYEAFF
.,TRBD1,TRBV2,TRBJ2-1,TGTGCCAGCAGCCTCACCACCTCCAAGACAGGGAAAAATGAGCAGTTCTTC,CASSLTTSKTGKNEQFF
.,.,TRBV7-9,TRBJ1-3,TGTGCCAGCAGCTTAGGGACAGCCGCTGGAAACACCATATATTTT,CASSLGTAAGNTIYF
.,.,TRBV11-2,TRBJ2-3,TGTGCCAGCAGCGCTATGCATGATACGCAGTATTTT,CASSAMHDTQYF
.,TRBD1,TRBV6-5,TRBJ1-1,TGTGCCAGCAGTTACTCGACAGGGGGCGTAGAAGCTTTCTTT,CASSYSTGGVEAFF
.,TRBD2,TRBV5-1,TRBJ2-7,TGCGCCAGCAGCCTAGGACTAGCGGGGCCAAGCTCCTACGAGCAGTACTTC,CASSLGLAGPSSYEQYF
.,.,TRBV4-3,TRBJ2-3,TGCGCCAGCAGCCAAGAAGTGGGACTTGGGTCGGCGGATACGCAGTATTTT,CASSQEVGLGSADTQYF
.,TRBD1,TRBV5-4,TRBJ1-6,TGTGCCAGCAGCCCGGGACAGCGGGATTCACCCCTCCACTTT,CASSPGQRDSPLHF
once,.,TRBV7-8,TRBJ1-2,TGTGCCAGCAGCTTAGATCAGGGACTCTATGGCTACACCTTC,CASSLDQGLYGYTF
.,.,TRBV2,TRBJ2-2,TGTGCCAGCAGTGCTCAGTCCGGGGAGCTGTTTTTT,CASSAQSGELFF
.,TRBD1,TRBV19,TRBJ1-4,TGTGCCAGTAGTTTCCTTGGGACAGCCAATGAAAAACTGTTTTTT,CASSFLGTANEKLFF
few,TRBD2,TRBV7-8,TRBJ2-5,TGTGCCAGCAGCTTAGGGACTAGCGGGGCTCAAGAGACCCAGTACTTC,CASSLGTSGAQETQYF
.,.,TRBV5-4,TRBJ2-5,TGTGCCAGCAGCTTTGGGGTAGACAGGGAGACCCAGTACTTC,CASSFGVDRETQYF
.,TRBD2,TRBV16,TRBJ2-7,TGTGCCAGCAGCCAATCGGGACTAGCCGCCGAGCAGTACTTC,CASSQSGLAAEQYF
many,TRBD1,TRBV7-9,TRBJ2-7,TGTGCCAGCAGTCCCCTACAGGGGTACGAGCAGTACTTC,CASSPLQGYEQYF
.,.,TRBV30,TRBJ1-1,TGTGCCTGGAGTGTGTCACAGAACACTGAAGCTTTCTTT,CAWSVSQNTEAFF
.,TRBD1,TRBV9,TRBJ2-6,TGTGCCAGCAGAGACGACAGGGGCTCTGGGGCCAACGTCCTGACTTTC,CASRDDRGSGANVLTF
.,.,TRBV18,TRBJ1-5,TGTGCCAGCTCACCAAGTGAGTCTCAGGGGCAGCCCCAGCATTTT,CASSPSESQGQPQHF
.,TRBD1,TRBV3-1/TRBV3-2,TRBJ1-2,TGTGCCAGCAGCCGAGGGACAGCCACCTATGGCTACACCTTC,CASSRGTATYGYTF
few,TRBD1,TRBV6-5,TRBJ2-5,TGTGCCAGCAGACCTACACCGACAGGGGGCGAGACCCAGTACTTC,CASRPTPTGGETQYF